This is a list of T cell receptor beta chains from one sample in a study of shared clonotypes between healthy human individuals. Some clones are missing from TCRdb's copy, which holds only in-frame ones; the method was immunoSEQ multiplex PCR. This table has 780,000 or so clones, 72% appearing once. Sample: memory CD4+ T cells sorted from blood. These TCRs come from a woman aged 25 to 45 in good health. Each CDR3 is given with its conserved first and last residue. A D gene is named only where the DNA matches it firmly. Clone size is given for some rows only: seen once, a few or many times, or a class if the clone is expanded.

-	TRBV2	once	TRBJ1-2	TGTGCCAGCAGTGAAGGGGGCGCGGGCTATGGCTACACCTTC	CASSEGGAGYGYTF
-	TRBV5-1	few	TRBJ2-7	TGCGCCAGCACCCCGGACACCAACCCCTACGAGCAGTACTTC	CASTPDTNPYEQYF
-	TRBV14	-	TRBJ2-7	TGTGCCAGCAGCCCGCTCGGTGGCCCCTCCTACGAGCAGTACTTC	CASSPLGGPSYEQYF
TRBD1	TRBV6-1	once	TRBJ1-1	TGTGCCAGCAGTTTACAGGGGGGCGGCACTGAAGCTTTCTTT	CASSLQGGGTEAFF
TRBD2	TRBV6-5	few	TRBJ2-5	TGTGCCAGCAGCCCCGGGACTAGCGGACAAGAGACCCAGTACTTC	CASSPGTSGQETQYF
-	TRBV7-2	-	TRBJ2-7	TGTGCCAGCAGCTCTTCGGTGGCCTACGAGCAGTACTTC	CASSSSVAYEQYF
TRBD2	TRBV19	few	TRBJ2-1	TGTGCCAGTCTAGCGGGAGCAGGCTACAATGAGCAGTTCTTC	CASLAGAGYNEQFF
-	TRBV19	-	TRBJ2-1	TGTGCCAGTAGGGGTTGGGCGCCCCGGGGCAATGAGCAGTTCTTC	CASRGWAPRGNEQFF
-	TRBV6-6	-	TRBJ2-7	TGTGCCAGCATGGATGGGAAGCACGAGCAGTACTTC	CASMDGKHEQYF
TRBD1	TRBV5-1	once	TRBJ1-1	TGCGCCAGCAGCCCGGACAGGGGGACTGAAGCTTTCTTT	CASSPDRGTEAFF
TRBD1	TRBV5-1	many	TRBJ2-1	TGCGCCAGCAGCTTGGCGGGGACAGGGCTAAGAAATGAGCAGTTCTTC	CASSLAGTGLRNEQFF
-	TRBV28	once	TRBJ1-2	TGTGCCAGCAGTTCGGGTGGCTACACCTTC	CASSSGGYTF
-	TRBV10-1	-	TRBJ1-5	TGCGCCAGCAGCGCGAACAGGGATATGCCCCAGCATTTT	CASSANRDMPQHF
TRBD2	TRBV7-2	few	TRBJ2-1	TGTGCCAGCAGCTTATTTAGCGGGAGTCCGTACAATGAGCAGTTCTTC	CASSLFSGSPYNEQFF